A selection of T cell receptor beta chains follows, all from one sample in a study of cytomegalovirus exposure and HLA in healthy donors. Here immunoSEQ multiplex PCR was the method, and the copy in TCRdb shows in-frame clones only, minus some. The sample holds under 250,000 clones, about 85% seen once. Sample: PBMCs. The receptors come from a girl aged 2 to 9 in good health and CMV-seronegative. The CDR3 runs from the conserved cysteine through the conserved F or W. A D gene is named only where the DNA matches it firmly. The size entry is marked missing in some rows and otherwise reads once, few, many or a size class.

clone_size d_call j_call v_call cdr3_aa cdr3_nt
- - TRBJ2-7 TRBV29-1 CSVETNYGQYF TGCAGCGTTGAGACCAACTACGGGCAGTACTTC
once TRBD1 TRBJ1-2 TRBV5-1 CASRPQGAFSYGYTF TGCGCCAGCAGGCCTCAGGGGGCGTTTAGCTATGGCTACACCTTC
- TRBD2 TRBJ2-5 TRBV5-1 CASSLESGGPQETQYF TGCGCCAGCAGCTTGGAGAGCGGGGGCCCTCAAGAGACCCAGTACTTC
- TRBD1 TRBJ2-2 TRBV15 CATSRDRGSGELFF TGTGCCACCAGCAGGGACAGGGGTAGCGGGGAGCTGTTTTTT
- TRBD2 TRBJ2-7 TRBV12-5 CASGFSSLAGVEQYF TGTGCTAGTGGTTTCAGCAGTCTAGCGGGAGTCGAGCAGTACTTC
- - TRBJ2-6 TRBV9 CASSVSTGVWANVLTF TGTGCCAGCAGCGTATCGACAGGAGTTTGGGCCAACGTCCTGACTTTC
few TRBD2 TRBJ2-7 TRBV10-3 CAISEDSGNYEQYF TGTGCCATCAGTGAGGATAGCGGGAACTACGAGCAGTACTTC
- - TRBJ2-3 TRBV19 CASAITDTQYF TGTGCCAGTGCGATCACAGATACGCAGTATTTT
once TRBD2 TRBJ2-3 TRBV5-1 CASSLRLAGTTRTDTQYF TGCGCCAGCAGCTTGCGGCTAGCGGGGACAACCCGCACAGATACGCAGTATTTT
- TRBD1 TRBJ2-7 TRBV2 CASQERGQSSYEQYF TGTGCCAGCCAAGAGAGGGGACAGAGCTCCTACGAGCAGTACTTC
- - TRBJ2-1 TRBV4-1 CASSQAPVLEWNEQFF TGCGCCAGCAGCCAAGCCCCAGTGCTAGAATGGAATGAGCAGTTCTTC
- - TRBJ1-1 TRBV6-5 CASSYSLQGRTEAFF TGTGCCAGCAGTTACTCTTTACAGGGAAGGACTGAAGCTTTCTTT
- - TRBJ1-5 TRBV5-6 CASSFRGNQPQHF TGTGCCAGCAGCTTCCGGGGCAATCAGCCCCAGCATTTT
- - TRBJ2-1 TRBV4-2 CASSQAAGNSPYNEQFF TGTGCCAGCAGCCAAGCGGCCGGGAATAGCCCCTACAATGAGCAGTTCTTC
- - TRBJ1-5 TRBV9 CASSSTGVQPQHF TGTGCCAGCAGCTCGACAGGAGTTCAGCCCCAGCATTTT